Listed below are T cell receptor beta chains from one sample, sequenced in a study of OX40 agonist ivuxolimab in advanced cancers. TCRdb's table, derived via immunoSEQ multiplex PCR, lists solely in-frame clones and lacks some. There are 55,000 to 85,000 clones in the sample; 86% occur only once, and over 2.5% lies in the top ten. The material was CD4+ or CD8+ T cells sorted from blood, obtained in a trial of the OX40 agonist ivuxolimab. Receptors were obtained from an adult with an advanced solid tumor such as melanoma, head and neck, liver or kidney cancer. The CDR3 runs from the conserved cysteine through the conserved F or W. The order of the fields is CDR3 protein, CDR3 DNA, V gene, J gene, clone size, D gene. A D gene is named only where the DNA matches it firmly. Not all rows give a size; the values are once, few, many and, for expanded clones, a class.

CASSVSQGVTYEQYF,TGTGCCAGCAGTGTATCCCAAGGGGTTACCTACGAGCAGTACTTC,TRBV6-1,TRBJ2-7,.,.
CASSHEAGRGEEKLFF,TGTGCCAGCAGCCACGAGGCGGGCCGAGGGGAGGAAAAACTGTTTTTT,TRBV7-9,TRBJ1-4,.,.
CASLQGVSSYNEQFF,TGTGCCTCCCTCCAGGGGGTCTCGTCCTACAATGAGCAGTTCTTC,TRBV6-6,TRBJ2-1,few,TRBD1
CASSLGNQAIQETQYF,TGCGCCAGCAGCTTGGGGAACCAGGCGATTCAAGAGACCCAGTACTTC,TRBV5-1,TRBJ2-5,.,.
CASSLNYPTDTQYF,TGTGCCAGCAGCTTAAACTACCCCACAGATACGCAGTATTTT,TRBV11-2,TRBJ2-3,.,.
CASSISRVGYEQYF,TGTGCCAGTAGTATATCCAGGGTAGGGTACGAGCAGTACTTC,TRBV19,TRBJ2-7,.,.
CASSFGTGALNEQFF,TGTGCCAGCAGTTTCGGGACAGGGGCACTCAATGAGCAGTTCTTC,TRBV6-5,TRBJ2-1,.,TRBD1
CASLARDQPQHF,TGTGCCAGCCTCGCCAGGGATCAGCCCCAGCATTTT,TRBV28,TRBJ1-5,.,.
CASSVGDRGGYGYTF,TGTGCCAGCAGCGTAGGGGACAGAGGTGGCTATGGCTACACCTTC,TRBV9,TRBJ1-2,.,TRBD1
CASSVDPTGENSPLHF,TGTGCCAGCAGCGTCGACCCGACAGGGGAGAATTCACCCCTCCACTTT,TRBV9,TRBJ1-6,.,TRBD1
CASSDLDTDTQYF,TGTGCCAGCAGTGACCTGGACACAGATACGCAGTATTTT,TRBV27,TRBJ2-3,.,.
CASSPRGTVNEQFF,TGCGCCAGCAGCCCCCGGGGGACGGTCAATGAGCAGTTCTTC,TRBV5-1,TRBJ2-1,.,.
CASKARPGELFF,TGTGCCAGTAAGGCGCGCCCCGGGGAGCTGTTTTTT,TRBV19,TRBJ2-2,.,.
CASSAGQGSTYEQYF,TGTGCCAGCAGCGCGGGACAGGGGAGTACCTACGAGCAGTACTTC,TRBV9,TRBJ2-7,.,TRBD1
CASSPPDSSNSPLHF,TGTGCCAGCAGCCCCCCGGACAGCTCTAATTCACCCCTCCACTTT,TRBV21-1,TRBJ1-6,.,.
CASSYGTGGGYTF,TGTGCCAGCAGCTATGGGACAGGTGGGGGCTACACCTTC,TRBV5-6,TRBJ1-2,few,TRBD1
CASSFGGGPYNEQFF,TGTGCCAGCAGCTTTGGCGGGGGCCCCTACAATGAGCAGTTCTTC,TRBV5-4,TRBJ2-1,.,.
CASPPGTPRSGELFF,TGTGCCAGCCCTCCCGGCACTCCCCGGTCGGGGGAGCTGTTTTTT,TRBV18,TRBJ2-2,.,.
CASSSGVYYNQPQHF,TGTGCCAGCAGCTCGGGGGTATATTACAATCAGCCCCAGCATTTT,TRBV28,TRBJ1-5,few,.
CASSDRTGSATEAFF,TGTGCCAGCTCCGACCGGACAGGCAGCGCGACCGAAGCTTTCTTT,TRBV18,TRBJ1-1,.,TRBD1
CSTRKDALTTEAFF,TGCAGCACTCGCAAGGACGCTCTGACCACTGAAGCTTTCTTT,TRBV29-1,TRBJ1-1,.,.
CASSGTGLSGNTIYF,TGTGCCAGCAGTGGAACAGGGCTCTCTGGAAACACCATATATTTT,TRBV6-1,TRBJ1-3,.,.
CASSKSPGGAVAEAFF,TGTGCCAGTAGCAAATCACCAGGGGGCGCGGTGGCTGAAGCTTTCTTT,TRBV19,TRBJ1-1,.,TRBD1
CASSVGAGNSPLHF,TGTGCCAGTAGCGTGGGGGCGGGGAATTCACCCCTCCACTTT,TRBV19,TRBJ1-6,.,.
CASSPGAQGYSNQPQHF,TGCGCCAGCAGCCCAGGAGCACAGGGATATAGCAATCAGCCCCAGCATTTT,TRBV4-1,TRBJ1-5,.,.
CASSGWGLLNEQFF,TGTGCCAGCAGTGGATGGGGACTACTCAATGAGCAGTTCTTC,TRBV2,TRBJ2-1,.,TRBD2
CASSLIRSTRDSQETQYF,TGCGCCAGCAGCCTGATCCGGAGTACCCGGGACTCCCAAGAGACCCAGTACTTC,TRBV5-1,TRBJ2-5,.,.
CASSPTGHQEDEQYF,TGTGCCAGCAGCCCGACAGGCCACCAGGAGGACGAGCAGTACTTC,TRBV11-3,TRBJ2-7,.,.
CASSLEHGTDTQYF,TGCGCCAGCAGCTTGGAACATGGCACAGATACGCAGTATTTT,TRBV5-1,TRBJ2-3,.,.
CASSLDDRFSGANVLTF,TGTGCCAGCAGCTTAGACGACAGATTCTCTGGGGCCAACGTCCTGACTTTC,TRBV7-2,TRBJ2-6,once,.
CASRGPILYGYTF,TGTGCCAGCAGAGGACCGATCCTCTATGGCTACACCTTC,TRBV6-1,TRBJ1-2,.,.
CASSPLISSTDTQYF,TGTGCCAGCAGCCCCCTTATTTCGAGCACAGATACGCAGTATTTT,TRBV11-2,TRBJ2-3,.,.
CAIRGVGGNTEAFF,TGTGCCATCAGGGGGGTCGGGGGGAACACTGAAGCTTTCTTT,TRBV28,TRBJ1-1,.,TRBD1
CASSQIPWGTHSYNEQFF,TGTGCCAGCAGCCAGATCCCCTGGGGGACCCACTCCTACAATGAGCAGTTCTTC,TRBV14,TRBJ2-1,.,.
CASSSQGQYQETQYF,TGCGCCAGCAGCTCACAGGGCCAGTACCAAGAGACCCAGTACTTC,TRBV5-1,TRBJ2-5,.,.
CSVLAVTYEQYF,TGCAGCGTTTTGGCAGTCACCTACGAGCAGTACTTC,TRBV29-1,TRBJ2-7,.,.
CASSVSGSTDTQYF,TGTGCCAGCAGCGTGAGCGGAAGCACAGATACGCAGTATTTT,TRBV9,TRBJ2-3,.,.
CARDGTGGAKGPSNQPQHF,TGTGCCAGGGACGGGACAGGGGGCGCTAAGGGCCCCTCAAATCAGCCCCAGCATTTT,TRBV2,TRBJ1-5,.,TRBD1
CASSMEQGFTGELFF,TGTGCCAGTAGTATGGAGCAGGGGTTCACCGGGGAGCTGTTTTTT,TRBV19,TRBJ2-2,few,.
CAISESARERNQPQHF,TGTGCCATCAGCGAGTCGGCCAGGGAACGCAATCAGCCCCAGCATTTT,TRBV10-3,TRBJ1-5,.,.